Shown below are 2 T cell receptor beta chains from a single sample sequenced in a study of CD8+ T cells in alopecia areata. Following RNA extraction, reverse transcription yielded cDNA that acted as the sequencing template. The table came from immunoSEQ multiplex PCR; TCRdb's copy has only in-frame clones and leaves some out. This table holds around 36,000 clones, approximately 54% found once. It was for five patients that CD4+ cells were sorted into CD25+CD127- cells. Sequencing was carried out using CD4+ Tregs sorted from blood. The origin of the receptors is a human donor with alopecia areata.

The CDR3 loop reads CATKGGGGNQPQHF. CDR3 coding DNA: TGTGCCACCAAGGGAGGGGGCGGCAATCAGCCCCAGCATTTT. The V gene is TRBV6-1, the J gene TRBJ1-5, with TRBD1 matching over 7 bases. CDR1 MNHNS and CDR2 SASEGT come from the germline V gene. The CDR3 length is 14 residues. The J segment lost 2 bases and the V segment lost 10 bases, leaving 8 bases of the junction unmatched.

CDR3 in amino acids: CASSLEGQGGAGELFF. For the CDR3, the DNA is TGCGCCAGCAGCTTGGAAGGCCAGGGCGGCGCCGGGGAGCTGTTTTTT. The V call is TRBV5-1, the J call TRBJ2-2; a possible D gene is TRBD1 (5 bases). The CDR3 has 16 residues. V gave up 0 bases and J gave up 6 bases, with 15 bases separating them. Germline CDR1 and CDR2: SGHRS and YFSETQ.